The entry below gives a single T cell receptor (beta chain) sequence along with its context. Its target is unknown. Investigators took around 10 milliliters of peripheral blood from every donor. The sample belongs to a study of blood T cells in healthy people across ages. Study-wide background: About one barcoded beta molecule per two T cells was the capture yield of template switching.

In germline, CDR1 is MNHNS, CDR2 SASEGT. The V end was cut by 6 bases, the J end by 5 bases, with 17 bases between. This CDR3 is 15 amino acids long. Alongside a J-beta primer mix, a sample-barcoded 5' primer served in a second PCR lasting about 7 to 11 cycles. Each cDNA molecule carried a tag from a template-switch adaptor that contained 12 random nucleotides. TCRdb re-derived calls from the 5' RACE reads in MiXCR, one entry per CDR3 protein. The sample lists around 1.7 million distinct CDR3 sequences, roughly 30% occurring once. Study-wide results and limits: Investigators treated diversity estimates from one million T cells as underestimates.

Sequencing was done on a sample of blood. This clonotype was obtained from a woman aged 25-40 years in good health. The rearrangement uses TRBV6-1 and TRBJ1-5; perhaps TRBD1 as D (6 bases). The CDR3 nucleotides read TGTGCCAGCAGGAGACAGGCCCTATCCGATCAGCCCCAGCATTTT. As protein: CASRRQALSDQPQHF.